Sequencing of this T cell receptor (beta chain) was carried out in a study of shared clonotypes between healthy human individuals. About this clone itself: Antigen unknown.

The protocol was immunoSEQ multiplex PCR, while the TCRdb copy is restricted to in-frame clones and leaves out a portion. The sample carries about 2,100,000 clones, 93% recorded once. The germline V and J ends were trimmed by 5 bases and 4 bases, with 17 bases remaining between them. This CDR3 has 15 residues. CDR1 and CDR2 from the germline V gene are SGHVS and FNYEAQ. As defined, naive CD8 cells were CD45RO-negative and positively selected for CCR7, with terminally differentiated effector memory CD45RA+ cells excluded. Study findings and constraints: With a handful of donors compared, roughly 4.9% of naive CD4 clonotypes were shared.

The sample consisted of naive CD8+ T cells from PBMCs. The chain links TRBV7-6 to TRBJ1-1; tentative D call: TRBD1 (5 bases). The sequence was collected from a man aged 18 to 30 in good health. Some clones in this sample may be carry-over from other donors' samples. In DNA form, the CDR3 reads TGTGCCAGCAGCCCCGAACTCAGTGGGGGCACTGAAGCTTTCTTT. Amino acids: CASSPELSGGTEAFF.